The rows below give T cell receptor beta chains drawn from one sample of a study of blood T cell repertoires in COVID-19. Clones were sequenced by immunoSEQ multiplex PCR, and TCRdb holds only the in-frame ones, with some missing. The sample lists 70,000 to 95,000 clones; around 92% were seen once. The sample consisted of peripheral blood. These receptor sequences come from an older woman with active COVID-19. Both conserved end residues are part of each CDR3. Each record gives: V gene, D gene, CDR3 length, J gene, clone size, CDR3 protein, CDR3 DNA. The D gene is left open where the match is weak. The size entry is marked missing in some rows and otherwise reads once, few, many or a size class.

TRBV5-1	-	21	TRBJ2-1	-	CASSLTPLTHTRGKLYNEQFF	TGCGCCAGCAGCTTAACTCCCCTCACTCACACAAGGGGAAAATTATACAATGAGCAGTTCTTC
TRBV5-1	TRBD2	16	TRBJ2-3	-	CASSLDGSGGPDTQYF	TGCGCCAGCAGCTTGGACGGTAGCGGGGGACCAGATACGCAGTATTTT
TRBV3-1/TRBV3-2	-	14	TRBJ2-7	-	CASSQGRESYEQYF	TGTGCCAGCAGCCAAGGGCGGGAATCCTACGAGCAGTACTTC
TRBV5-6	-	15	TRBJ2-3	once	CASSLGLGGTDTQYF	TGTGCCAGCAGCTTGGGACTAGGCGGCACAGATACGCAGTATTTT
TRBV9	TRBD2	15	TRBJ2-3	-	CASSLGTSGTDTQYF	TGTGCCAGCAGCTTAGGGACTAGCGGGACAGATACGCAGTATTTT
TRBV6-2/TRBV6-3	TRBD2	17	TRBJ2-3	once	CASSYSSSGIYTDTQYF	TGTGCCAGCAGTTACTCGTCTAGCGGAATATACACAGATACGCAGTATTTT
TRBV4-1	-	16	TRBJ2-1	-	CASSQDPSRSYNEQFF	TGCGCCAGCAGCCAAGATCCTTCTCGCTCCTACAATGAGCAGTTCTTC
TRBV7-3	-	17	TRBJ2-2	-	CASSLAPALGDTGELFF	TGTGCCAGCAGCCTAGCCCCGGCCCTGGGAGACACCGGGGAGCTGTTTTTT
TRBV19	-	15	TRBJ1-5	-	CASSGTGGAAGPQHF	TGTGCCAGTAGTGGGACCGGGGGAGCAGCGGGGCCCCAGCATTTT
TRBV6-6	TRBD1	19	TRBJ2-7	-	CASSHYSGTGSTTSYEQYF	TGTGCCAGCAGTCATTATTCCGGGACAGGCAGCACAACCTCCTACGAGCAGTACTTC
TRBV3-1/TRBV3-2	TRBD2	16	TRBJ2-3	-	CASSQGSGTPPNTQYF	TGTGCCAGCAGCCAAGGTAGCGGGACCCCCCCGAATACGCAGTATTTT
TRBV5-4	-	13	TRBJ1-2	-	CASSLVQSYGYTF	TGTGCCAGCAGCTTGGTACAGTCTTATGGCTACACCTTC
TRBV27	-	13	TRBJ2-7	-	CASSLRGPYEQYF	TGTGCCAGCAGCCTCAGGGGACCCTACGAGCAGTACTTC
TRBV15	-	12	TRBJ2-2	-	CATNYGSGELFF	TGTGCCACCAACTACGGGAGCGGGGAGCTGTTTTTT
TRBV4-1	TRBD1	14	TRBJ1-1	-	CASSQDARGRGAFF	TGCGCCAGCAGCCAAGATGCGAGGGGGCGTGGAGCTTTCTTT
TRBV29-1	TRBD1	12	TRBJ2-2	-	CSVGQGTGELFF	TGCAGCGTTGGACAGGGGACCGGGGAGCTGTTTTTT
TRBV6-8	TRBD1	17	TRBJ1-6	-	CASRLGIGQGRGSPLHF	TGTGCCAGCAGATTAGGAATAGGACAGGGCAGGGGTTCACCCCTCCACTTT
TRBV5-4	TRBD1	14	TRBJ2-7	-	CASSSQGASYEQYF	TGTGCCAGCAGCTCTCAGGGGGCCTCCTACGAGCAGTACTTC
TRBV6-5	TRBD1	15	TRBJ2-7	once	CASSYSTGGFYEQYF	TGTGCCAGCAGTTACTCGACAGGGGGATTTTACGAGCAGTACTTC
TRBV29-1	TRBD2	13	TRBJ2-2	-	CSASGLATGELFF	TGCAGCGCCTCGGGACTAGCGACCGGGGAGCTGTTTTTT
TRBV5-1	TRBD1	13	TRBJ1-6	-	CASSLETGGSLHF	TGCGCCAGCAGCTTGGAGACAGGGGGCTCTCTCCACTTT
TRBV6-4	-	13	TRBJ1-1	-	CASRVQGGTEAFF	TGTGCCAGCAGAGTACAGGGAGGGACTGAAGCTTTCTTT
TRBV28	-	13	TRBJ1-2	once	CASSPGNEGGYTF	TGTGCCAGCAGCCCGGGAAACGAGGGCGGCTACACCTTC
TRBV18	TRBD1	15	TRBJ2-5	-	CASSPPTGTGETQYF	TGTGCCAGCTCACCACCGACAGGGACCGGAGAGACCCAGTACTTC
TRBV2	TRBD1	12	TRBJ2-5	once	CASSTGAETQYF	TGTGCCAGCAGTACAGGGGCAGAGACCCAGTACTTC
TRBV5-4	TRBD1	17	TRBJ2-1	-	CASSFDPGQGAYNEQFF	TGTGCCAGCAGCTTCGACCCGGGACAGGGTGCCTACAATGAGCAGTTCTTC
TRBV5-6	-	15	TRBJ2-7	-	CASSLVAGNSYEQYF	TGTGCCAGCAGCTTGGTCGCAGGGAACTCCTACGAGCAGTACTTC
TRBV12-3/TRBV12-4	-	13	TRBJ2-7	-	CASSYAGRLEQYF	TGTGCCAGCAGTTATGCCGGGAGATTGGAGCAGTACTTC
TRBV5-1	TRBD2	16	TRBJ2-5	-	CARSRGGRGPQETQYF	TGCGCCCGCAGCCGGGGGGGGCGGGGCCCCCAAGAGACCCAGTACTTC
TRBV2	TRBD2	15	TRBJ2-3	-	CASRKGQRDTDTQYF	TGTGCCAGTAGAAAAGGGCAGCGGGACACAGATACGCAGTATTTT
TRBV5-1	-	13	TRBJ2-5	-	CASSKGLEETQYF	TGCGCCAGCAGCAAGGGACTCGAAGAGACCCAGTACTTC
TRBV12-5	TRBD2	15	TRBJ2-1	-	CASGPFLAGDNEQFF	TGTGCTAGTGGCCCCTTCCTAGCGGGAGACAATGAGCAGTTCTTC